The rows below give T cell receptor beta chains drawn from one sample of a study of blood T cells in healthy people across ages. One entry per CDR3 protein, called by TCRdb with MiXCR from the 5' RACE reads. The table lists 1.5 million to 1.8 million distinct CDR3 sequences, approximately 43% of them singletons. The source material was blood. The receptor set was obtained from a woman aged 18-29 years in good health. Both conserved end residues are part of each CDR3. The order of the fields is D gene, V gene, clone size, J gene, CDR3 DNA, CDR3 protein. A D gene is named only where the DNA matches it firmly. Size is omitted from some rows. Given values are once, few, many or a class for expanded clones.

d_gene: NA; v_gene: TRBV13; abundance: few; j_gene: TRBJ1-2; CDR3nt: TGTGCCAGCAGCGAGCAGGGACACAAAGGCTACACCTTC; CDR3aa: CASSEQGHKGYTF
d_gene: NA; v_gene: TRBV27; abundance: NA; j_gene: TRBJ2-3; CDR3nt: TGTGCCAGCAGTTTATCGCGGTGGAGGGTCACGGATACGCAGTATTTT; CDR3aa: CASSLSRWRVTDTQYF
d_gene: NA; v_gene: TRBV29-1; abundance: NA; j_gene: TRBJ1-1; CDR3nt: TGCAGCGCCAATTACGACAGGTCTTCTGAAGCTTTCTTT; CDR3aa: CSANYDRSSEAFF
d_gene: NA; v_gene: TRBV12-3/TRBV12-4; abundance: NA; j_gene: TRBJ2-7; CDR3nt: TGTGCCAGCAGACCCGACAGGCTTAGGCGCTACGAGCAGTACTTC; CDR3aa: CASRPDRLRRYEQYF
d_gene: NA; v_gene: TRBV20-1; abundance: NA; j_gene: TRBJ2-7; CDR3nt: TGCAGTGCTAGATATAGCGGTAGCTCCTACGAGCAGTACTTC; CDR3aa: CSARYSGSSYEQYF
d_gene: TRBD1; v_gene: TRBV9; abundance: few; j_gene: TRBJ1-2; CDR3nt: TGTGCCAGCAGCGGACAGGGAAGTGTGGACTATGGCTACACCTTC; CDR3aa: CASSGQGSVDYGYTF
d_gene: NA; v_gene: TRBV6-5; abundance: NA; j_gene: TRBJ2-7; CDR3nt: TGTGCCAGCAGAACTCACCCGGGCTCCTACGAGCAGTACTTC; CDR3aa: CASRTHPGSYEQYF
d_gene: NA; v_gene: TRBV29-1; abundance: NA; j_gene: TRBJ2-6; CDR3nt: TGCAGCGTTGATGTGGCAGCTGGGGCCAACGTCCTGACTTTC; CDR3aa: CSVDVAAGANVLTF
d_gene: NA; v_gene: TRBV20-1; abundance: few; j_gene: TRBJ2-1; CDR3nt: TGCAGTGCTAGGGGGGCCGCCTACAATGAGCAGTTCTTC; CDR3aa: CSARGAAYNEQFF
d_gene: NA; v_gene: TRBV13; abundance: few; j_gene: TRBJ2-3; CDR3nt: TGTGCCAGCAGCTTTTCCCCTACTAGTGTCACAGATACGCAGTATTTT; CDR3aa: CASSFSPTSVTDTQYF
d_gene: TRBD1; v_gene: TRBV27; abundance: NA; j_gene: TRBJ1-2; CDR3nt: TGTGCCAGCAGTTCAACAGGGGTCAGAACCTATGGCTACACCTTC; CDR3aa: CASSSTGVRTYGYTF
d_gene: NA; v_gene: TRBV20-1; abundance: NA; j_gene: TRBJ1-1; CDR3nt: TGCAGTGTACTAGATCTCCGGACAGTGAACACTGAAGCTTTCTTT; CDR3aa: CSVLDLRTVNTEAFF
d_gene: NA; v_gene: TRBV6-6; abundance: NA; j_gene: TRBJ2-5; CDR3nt: TGTGCCAGCAGTGAGACGGGGAACCAAGAGACCCAGTACTTC; CDR3aa: CASSETGNQETQYF
d_gene: TRBD2; v_gene: TRBV10-3; abundance: few; j_gene: TRBJ2-1; CDR3nt: TGTGCCATCAGGCAGGAGCTAGCGGGTGTTCACAATGAGCAGTTCTTC; CDR3aa: CAIRQELAGVHNEQFF
d_gene: TRBD2; v_gene: TRBV27; abundance: NA; j_gene: TRBJ2-1; CDR3nt: TGTGCCAGCAGTTTCCTGGGGACTAGCGGGAGTGTGGACAATGAGCAGTTCTTC; CDR3aa: CASSFLGTSGSVDNEQFF
d_gene: TRBD1; v_gene: TRBV20-1; abundance: many; j_gene: TRBJ1-4; CDR3nt: TGCAGTGCTAGACTCCCGACAGGGAGGCATGAAAAACTGTTTTTT; CDR3aa: CSARLPTGRHEKLFF
d_gene: NA; v_gene: TRBV10-1; abundance: few; j_gene: TRBJ2-3; CDR3nt: TGCGCCAGCAGTGAGTCGAGGGGGTTAGGAGATACGCAGTATTTT; CDR3aa: CASSESRGLGDTQYF
d_gene: TRBD1; v_gene: TRBV7-2; abundance: NA; j_gene: TRBJ1-5; CDR3nt: TGTGCCAGCAGCTTAGCGACAGGGGGGAAGCCCCAGCATTTT; CDR3aa: CASSLATGGKPQHF
d_gene: TRBD2; v_gene: TRBV2; abundance: NA; j_gene: TRBJ2-1; CDR3nt: TGTGCCAGCAGCAAGACCCGGGACTACCCCTTCAATGAGCAGTTCTTC; CDR3aa: CASSKTRDYPFNEQFF
d_gene: NA; v_gene: TRBV6-5; abundance: few; j_gene: TRBJ1-2; CDR3nt: TGTGCCAGCAGTTATTCCGGGACTATTGGTGGCTACACCTTC; CDR3aa: CASSYSGTIGGYTF
d_gene: NA; v_gene: TRBV6-2/TRBV6-3; abundance: few; j_gene: TRBJ1-5; CDR3nt: TGTGCCAGCAGCCAACGGGGCAGGGAGAATCAGCCCCAGCATTTT; CDR3aa: CASSQRGRENQPQHF
d_gene: NA; v_gene: TRBV6-5; abundance: NA; j_gene: TRBJ1-1; CDR3nt: TGTGCCAGCAGTTACAAGTTCCCACTCACTGAAGCTTTCTTT; CDR3aa: CASSYKFPLTEAFF
d_gene: TRBD2; v_gene: TRBV28; abundance: once; j_gene: TRBJ2-1; CDR3nt: TGTGCCAGCAGTGGGTGGCGCGGGAGCATCGATGAGCAGTTCTTC; CDR3aa: CASSGWRGSIDEQFF
d_gene: NA; v_gene: TRBV4-2; abundance: few; j_gene: TRBJ2-5; CDR3nt: TGTGCCAGCAGCCAACGGGAGTTGGGGGAGACCCAGTACTTC; CDR3aa: CASSQRELGETQYF
d_gene: TRBD1; v_gene: TRBV12-3/TRBV12-4; abundance: NA; j_gene: TRBJ2-7; CDR3nt: TGTGCCAGCAGTGTCCAACAGGGGTCCTACGAGCAGTACTTC; CDR3aa: CASSVQQGSYEQYF